These 12 T cell receptor beta chains were all obtained from the same sample, sequenced in a study of blood T cell repertoires in COVID-19. Using immunoSEQ multiplex PCR, the repertoire was profiled, and TCRdb retains in-frame clones only, with some absent. The sample yields tens of thousands of clones, approximately 85% seen once. Input material: peripheral blood. These receptors were taken from a human donor in a cohort sampled during active COVID-19. The donor label of this sample is uncertain.

This sequence joins TRBV10-3 and TRBJ2-7, with D maybe TRBD2 (6 bases). The CDR3 runs to 14 residues. V lost 1 base, J lost 2 bases, and 9 bases lay in between. CDR1 is ENHRY and CDR2 is SYGVKD in the germline V gene. CDR3 bases: TGTGCCATCAGTGAGTTTTCGGGGGCCTACGAGCAGTACTTC. Encoded protein: CAISEFSGAYEQYF.

The chain carries TRBV5-4 and TRBJ2-5; possibly TRBD2 for D (6 bases). CDR1 and CDR2 (germline): SGHNT, YYREEE (reference sequence). Trimming took 6 bases from V and 5 from J, leaving 23 bases between them. This CDR3 is 16 amino acids long. CDR3 nucleotide sequence: TGTGCCAGCACCCCAGGACTAACCTCCCCCGTTGAGACCCAGTACTTC. Encoded protein: CASTPGLTSPVETQYF.

CDR3 loop: CASSPGGGGSGNTIYF. The CDR3 nucleotides are TGTGCCAGCAGCCCCGGGGGAGGAGGCTCTGGAAACACCATATATTTT. This chain uses TRBV7-3 with TRBJ1-3; a possible D gene is TRBD1 (5 bases). Trimming took 5 bases from V and 0 from J, leaving 14 bases between them. The germline CDR1 and CDR2 sequences are SGHTA and FQGTGA. This CDR3 spans 16 amino acids.

The genes are TRBV6-5 and TRBJ1-5; D perhaps matches TRBD1 (5 bases). Trimming pared 6 bases from V and 2 bases from J, leaving 8 bases between. The germline V gene has CDR1 MNHEY and CDR2 SVGAGI. There are 13 residues in the CDR3. The CDR3 loop reads CASSQGRNQPQHF. The CDR3 DNA reads TGTGCCAGCAGCCAGGGCCGCAATCAGCCCCAGCATTTT.

This clone was detected a few times. The V and J genes are TRBV27 and TRBJ1-6, with D maybe TRBD1 (6 bases). From germline, CDR1 is MNHEY and CDR2 SMNVEV (reference sequence). V was shortened by 6 bases and J by 16 bases, with 19 bases between the two germline ends. The CDR3 consists of 13 residues. CDR3 sequence: CASRFPGGPKLHF. DNA of the CDR3: TGTGCCAGCAGGTTCCCCGGGGGGCCCAAACTCCACTTT.

J is TRBJ1-6 and V is TRBV7-9, with 9 bases that match TRBD1. Germline trimming cut 5 bases from V and 4 bases from J; bases unmatched to any gene: 12. The CDR3 is 18 amino acids. Germline CDR1 SEHNR, CDR2 FQNEAQ (reference sequence). CDR3 amino acids: CASSQNPDRGTYNSPLHF. DNA of the CDR3: TGTGCCAGCAGCCAAAATCCGGACAGGGGCACATATAATTCACCCCTCCACTTT.

V and J are TRBV10-3 and TRBJ1-5; D is ambiguous. CDR3 size: 14 residues. V was trimmed by 0 bases and J by 4 bases, leaving 7 bases between them. From germline, CDR1 is ENHRY and CDR2 SYGVKD. Written as DNA, the CDR3 is TGTGCCATCAGTGAGTCGCAGGCTAATCAGCCCCAGCATTTT. It specifies CAISESQANQPQHF.

This chain uses TRBV7-8 with TRBJ1-4; TRBD1 is a possible D gene (5 bases). V shed 0 bases and J shed 4 bases, with 9 bases lying between them. This CDR3 contains 15 residues. The germline V gene encodes CDR1 SGHVS and CDR2 FQNEAQ. CDR3 sequence reads: CASSLAGGINEKLFF. CDR3 sequence (DNA): TGTGCCAGCAGCTTAGCGGGGGGGATTAATGAAAAACTGTTTTTT.

Of note for this clone: A read error may produce the germline difference seen at one junction end. The V gene is TRBV5-1, the J gene TRBJ2-6; 10 nucleotides align to TRBD2. The germline gives CDR1 SGHRS, CDR2 YFSETQ. The CDR3 is made up of 16 amino acids. In nucleotides, the CDR3 is TGCGCCTGCAGAACTAGCGGGGTGTCTGGGGCCAACGTCCTGACTTTC. Translating it yields CACRTSGVSGANVLTF.

The chain carries TRBV24-1 and TRBJ2-1; 8 nucleotides match TRBD1. Germline-derived CDR1 and CDR2 are KGHDR and SFDVKD. This CDR3 region has 15 residues. The J segment lost 6 bases and the V segment lost 5 bases, leaving 8 bases of the junction unmatched. The CDR3 nucleotides read TGTGCCACCAGTGTTGGACAGGGAGCTTCCAATGAGCAGTTCTTC. Its translation is CATSVGQGASNEQFF.

This clone was detected once. The V and J genes are TRBV28 and TRBJ1-6; no firm D call. CDR3 length equals 14 residues. Germline V gene data show CDR1 as MDHEN and CDR2 as SYDVKM. V gave up 3 bases and J gave up 7 bases, with 10 bases separating them. The CDR3 loop reads CASSLGIGNSPLHF. In nucleotides, the CDR3 is TGTGCCAGCAGTTTGGGCATTGGGAATTCACCCCTCCACTTT. The whole variable domain, filled in from reference TRBV28 and TRBJ1-6, reads DVKVTQSSRYLVKRTGEKVFLECVQDMDHENMFWYRQDPGLGLRLIYFSYDVKMKEKGDIPEGYSVSREKKERFSLILESASTNQTSMYLCASSLGIGNSPLHFGNGTRLTVT.

The chain links TRBV10-3 to TRBJ2-7; 11 bases are shared with TRBD2. Germline CDR1 ENHRY, CDR2 SYGVKD. Trimming took 0 bases from V and 4 from J; bases not matched to a gene: 5. The CDR3 has 16 amino acids. CDR3 DNA sequence: TGTGCCATCAGTGAGTCAGGTTTAGCGGGGGGGTACGAGCAGTACTTC. Translated, it gives CAISESGLAGGYEQYF.